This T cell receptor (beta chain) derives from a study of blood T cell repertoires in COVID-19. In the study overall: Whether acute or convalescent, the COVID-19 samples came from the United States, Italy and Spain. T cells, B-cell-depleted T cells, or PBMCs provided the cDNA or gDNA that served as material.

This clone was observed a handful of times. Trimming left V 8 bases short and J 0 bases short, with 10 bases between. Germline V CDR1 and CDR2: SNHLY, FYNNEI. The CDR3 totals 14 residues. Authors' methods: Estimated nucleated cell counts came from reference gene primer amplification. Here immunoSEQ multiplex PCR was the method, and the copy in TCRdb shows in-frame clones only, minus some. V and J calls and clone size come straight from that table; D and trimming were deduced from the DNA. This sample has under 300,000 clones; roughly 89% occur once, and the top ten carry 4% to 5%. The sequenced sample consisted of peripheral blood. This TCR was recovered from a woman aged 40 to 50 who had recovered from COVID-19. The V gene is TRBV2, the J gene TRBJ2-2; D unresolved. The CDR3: CASGPFANTGELFF. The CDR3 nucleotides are TGTGCCAGCGGCCCGTTCGCGAACACCGGGGAGCTGTTTTTT. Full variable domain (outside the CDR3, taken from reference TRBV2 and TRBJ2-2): EPEVTQTPSHQVTQMGQEVILRCVPISNHLYFYWYRQILGQKVEFLVSFYNNEISEKSEIFDDQFSVERPDGSNFTLKIRSTKLEDSAMYFCASGPFANTGELFFGEGSRLTVL.